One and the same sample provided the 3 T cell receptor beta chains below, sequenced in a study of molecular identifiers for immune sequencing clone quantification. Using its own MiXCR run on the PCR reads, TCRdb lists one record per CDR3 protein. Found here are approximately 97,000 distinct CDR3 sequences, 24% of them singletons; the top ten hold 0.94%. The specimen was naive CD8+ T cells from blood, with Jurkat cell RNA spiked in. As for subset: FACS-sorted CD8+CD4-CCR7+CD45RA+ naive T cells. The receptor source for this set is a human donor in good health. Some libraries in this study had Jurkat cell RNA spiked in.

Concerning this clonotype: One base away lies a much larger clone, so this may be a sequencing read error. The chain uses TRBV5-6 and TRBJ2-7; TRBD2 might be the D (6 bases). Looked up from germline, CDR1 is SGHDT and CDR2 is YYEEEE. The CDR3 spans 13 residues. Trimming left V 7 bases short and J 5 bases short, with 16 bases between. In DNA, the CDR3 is TGTGCCAGCTCCCTCGGGGGTATAAACGAGCAGTACTTC. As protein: CASSLGGINEQYF.

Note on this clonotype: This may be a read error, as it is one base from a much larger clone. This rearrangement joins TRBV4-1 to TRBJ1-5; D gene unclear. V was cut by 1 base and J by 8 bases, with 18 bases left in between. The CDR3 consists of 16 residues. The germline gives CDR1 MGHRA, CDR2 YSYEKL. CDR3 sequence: CASSQGVTFTREPQHF. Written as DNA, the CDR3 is TGCGCCAGCAGCCAAGGGGTCACTTTTACCCGGGAGCCCCAGCATTTT.

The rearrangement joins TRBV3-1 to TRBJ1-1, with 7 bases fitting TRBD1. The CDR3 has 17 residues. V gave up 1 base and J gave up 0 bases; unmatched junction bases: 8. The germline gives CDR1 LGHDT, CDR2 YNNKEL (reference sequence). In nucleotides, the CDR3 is TGTGCCAGCAGCCAAGTCCCGACAGGGATGGTGAACACTGAAGCTTTCTTT. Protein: CASSQVPTGMVNTEAFF.